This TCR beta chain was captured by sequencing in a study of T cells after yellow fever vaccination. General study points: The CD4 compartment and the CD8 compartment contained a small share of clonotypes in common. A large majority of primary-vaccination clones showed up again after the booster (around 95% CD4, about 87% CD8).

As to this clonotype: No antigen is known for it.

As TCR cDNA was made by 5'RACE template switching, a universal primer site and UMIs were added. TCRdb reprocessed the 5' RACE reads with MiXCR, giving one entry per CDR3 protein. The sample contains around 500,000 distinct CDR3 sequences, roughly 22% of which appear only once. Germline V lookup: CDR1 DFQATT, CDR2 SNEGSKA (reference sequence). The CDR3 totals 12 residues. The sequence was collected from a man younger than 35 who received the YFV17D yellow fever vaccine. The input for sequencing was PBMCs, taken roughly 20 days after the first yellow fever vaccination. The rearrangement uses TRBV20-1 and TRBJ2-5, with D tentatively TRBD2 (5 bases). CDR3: CRATPGEETQYF. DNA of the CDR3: TGCAGGGCGACACCCGGGGAGGAGACCCAGTACTTC.